This TCR beta chain was observed in a study of PD-1 blockade in classical Hodgkin lymphoma. Study-wide results and limits: At baseline, newly diagnosed patients reportedly showed less TCR diversity than healthy donors. Nivolumab initiated under 1 year post-ASCT led to patient exclusion.

This clone was seen a few times. What it binds is not known. Documented time point: cycle 4 day 1 (C4D1), after more than 5 weeks of nivolumab. Autologous stem cell transplantation was followed by relapse in every patient, and brentuximab vedotin exposure varied. Best responses included complete response and partial response; otherwise, the best response was progressive disease. J was trimmed by 6 bases and V by 1 base; bases with no gene match: 7. The CDR3 is 15 amino acids. Germline CDR1 is MDHEN and CDR2 is SYDVKM. Generated by immunoSEQ multiplex PCR, the TCRdb table keeps only in-frame clones and is missing some. The sample consists of about 31,000 clones, approximately 80% of them appearing once.

Specimen: peripheral blood mononuclear cells (PBMCs), collected before the fourth cycle of nivolumab. The receptor comes from a human donor with classical Hodgkin lymphoma. The chain carries TRBV28 and TRBJ1-1; TRBD1 aligns across 8 bases. The DNA for the CDR3 is TGTGCCAGCAGTTTATCCTCAGGGGGCGGGTCTGAAGCTTTCTTT. It translates to CASSLSSGGGSEAFF.